A single sample is the source of the 27 T cell receptor beta chains below, sequenced in a study of blood T cell repertoires in COVID-19. Only in-frame clones appear in the TCRdb table, and some are missing; sequencing was by immunoSEQ multiplex PCR. The profile shows around 160,000 clones, around 80% of them singletons. Source material: peripheral blood. These receptors were obtained from a woman of 80 years or more with acute or convalescent COVID-19.

The CDR3 DNA is TGTGCCAGCAGTCAACAATGGGCAGGAAGCTATGGCTACACCTTC. This encodes CASSQQWAGSYGYTF. The chain links TRBV14 to TRBJ1-2; the D is unclear. This CDR3 has 15 amino acids. The ends were cut back, 6 bases at V and 4 bases at J, with 18 bases in the middle. CDR1 is SGHDN and CDR2 is FVKESK in the germline V gene.

The chain employs TRBV12-3 or TRBV12-4 and TRBJ2-4, with 9 bases lining up with TRBD1. The junction had 4 bases not matched to a gene; V was cut back by 5 bases and J by 8 bases. This CDR3 is 13 amino acids long. In nucleotides, the CDR3 is TGTGCCAGCAGTCAGGGACAGGGTTACATTCAGTACTTC. Its translation: CASSQGQGYIQYF.

This chain uses TRBV5-1 with TRBJ2-3; TRBD1 agrees at 8 bases. The CDR3 consists of 14 residues. Germline CDR1 reads SGHRS; CDR2 reads YFSETQ. The ends lost 7 bases at V and 3 bases at J; junction bases unmatched: 7. CDR3 sequence: CASGQGTSTDTQYF. CDR3 sequence (DNA): TGCGCCAGCGGACAGGGTACATCAACAGATACGCAGTATTTT.

On this clone: Other nucleotide sequences from this sample produce the same CDR3. The chain combines TRBV5-1 with TRBJ2-3; D is undetermined. This CDR3 has 12 residues. Germline V CDR1 and CDR2: SGHRS, YFSETQ. V lost 0 bases, J lost 5 bases, and 4 bases lay in between. The CDR3 DNA reads TGCGCCAGCAGCTTGGTTAGAGATACGCAGTATTTT. Residues: CASSLVRDTQYF.

The chain recombines TRBV10-3 with TRBJ1-1, with TRBD1 matching 8 bases. Germline CDR1 and CDR2: ENHRY and SYGVKD. Germline trimming cut 5 bases from V and 1 base from J; bases unmatched to any gene: 3. This CDR3 region has 14 residues. The CDR3 loop reads CAISLGTGNTEAFF. CDR3 bases: TGTGCCATCAGTTTAGGGACAGGGAACACTGAAGCTTTCTTT.

Only a few counts were recorded for this clone. This rearrangement joins TRBV13 to TRBJ1-2, with a possible D match to TRBD1 (5 bases). V lost 5 bases and J 6 bases, leaving 22 bases between the germline ends. The CDR3 totals 16 residues. CDR1 is PRHDT and CDR2 is FYEKMQ in the germline V gene (reference sequence). CDR3 loop: CASSQLNVGARDGYTF. For the CDR3, the DNA is TGTGCCAGCAGCCAACTGAATGTTGGGGCCCGGGATGGCTACACCTTC.

This clone appeared a few times. The V and J genes are TRBV28 and TRBJ1-5; 8 nucleotides align to TRBD1. The J segment lost 5 bases and the V segment lost 5 bases, leaving 8 bases of the junction unmatched. The CDR3 covers 15 residues. CDR1 and CDR2 from the germline V gene are MDHEN and SYDVKM. The CDR3 sequence is CASSPQGALYQPQHF. CDR3 sequence (DNA): TGTGCCAGCAGTCCCCAGGGGGCCCTCTATCAGCCCCAGCATTTT.

The rearrangement links TRBV4-3 to TRBJ1-1; 8 bases map to TRBD1. The CDR3 length is 15 residues. J was trimmed by 3 bases and V by 4 bases; bases with no gene match: 7. Germline values: CDR1 LGHNA, CDR2 YSLEER. CDR3 protein: CASSLHGQGDTEAFF. The CDR3 coding sequence is TGCGCCAGCAGCCTACATGGACAGGGAGACACTGAAGCTTTCTTT.

CDR3 sequence reads: CASSYGLGSYNEQFF. The CDR3 DNA sequence: TGTGCCAGCAGCTATGGACTAGGCTCCTACAATGAGCAGTTCTTC. The chain joins TRBV3-1 (or the pseudogene TRBV3-2) to TRBJ2-1; TRBD2 matches 7 bases. The trim removed 5 bases at V and 0 bases at J, leaving 4 bases unmatched. CDR1 and CDR2 (germline): LGHDT, YNNKEL (reference sequence). This CDR3 is built from 15 residues.

The CDR3 bases are TGTGCCAGCAGCTTTGCGGCTAGCGGGGGGTACTTATTCTTC. This encodes CASSFAASGGYLFF. The chain has TRBV5-4 and TRBJ2-1; 11 bases align to TRBD2. Germline CDR1 and CDR2: SGHNT and YYREEE (reference sequence). After removal of 2 bases from V and 16 bases from J, the junction contained 11 bases not matched to a gene. CDR3 length: 14 amino acids.

This clone has a single count. The chain has TRBV11-1 and TRBJ1-2; D call uncertain. Looked up from germline, CDR1 is SGHAT and CDR2 is FQDESV (reference sequence). Trimming left V 3 bases short and J 6 bases short, with 14 bases between. There are 14 residues in the CDR3. CDR3 nucleotide sequence: TGTGCCAGCAGCTTTCTATCTGGTGCGGATGGCTACACCTTC. Encoded protein: CASSFLSGADGYTF.

The chain is built from TRBV19 and TRBJ1-5, with 8 bases identical to TRBD1. CDR3 length equals 16 residues. From germline, CDR1 is LNHDA and CDR2 SQIVND (reference sequence). V gave up 5 bases and J gave up 5 bases; unmatched junction bases: 11. The DNA for the CDR3 is TGTGCCAGTAGTCCCCCCCAGGGGGCGAGGGATCAGCCCCAGCATTTT. Protein product: CASSPPQGARDQPQHF.

This chain joins TRBV18 and TRBJ1-2; D may be TRBD1 (5 bases). Germline lookup yields CDR1 KGHSH and CDR2 LQKENI. This CDR3 has 15 residues. V lost 2 bases and J lost 4, with 14 bases in between. CDR3 amino acids: CASSPSNWGFYGYTF. DNA for the CDR3: TGTGCCAGCTCACCATCCAATTGGGGCTTCTATGGCTACACCTTC.

The rearrangement links TRBV19 to TRBJ1-5; 12 bases align to TRBD1. With V trimmed by 8 bases and J by 6 bases, 11 bases remained unmatched. This CDR3 contains 16 residues. Germline V lookup: CDR1 LNHDA, CDR2 SQIVND (reference sequence). As DNA, the CDR3 is TGTGCCAGTGAGAATCTGGGACAGGGGGCGGTTCAGCCCCAGCATTTT. Translated: CASENLGQGAVQPQHF.

There are a few counts of this clone. V usage is TRBV10-3 and J usage is TRBJ1-2; D is unresolved. The germline V and J ends were trimmed by 4 bases and 7 bases, with 10 bases remaining between them. This CDR3 spans 12 amino acids. Looked up from germline, CDR1 is ENHRY and CDR2 is SYGVKD. CDR3: CAISGSGSGYTF. CDR3 in DNA: TGTGCCATCAGTGGTTCGGGATCTGGCTACACCTTC.

This clone showed up just once. V is TRBV6-4 and J is TRBJ1-1; a possible D gene is TRBD1 (5 bases). The ends were cut back, 7 bases at V and 4 bases at J, with 13 bases in the middle. Germline V gene lookup returns CDR1 MRHNA and CDR2 SNTAGT. The CDR3 spans 13 residues. CDR3 sequence reads: CASKLTGGTEAFF. The CDR3 DNA sequence: TGTGCCAGCAAGCTTACCGGGGGCACTGAAGCTTTCTTT.

This sequence joins TRBV7-2 and TRBJ1-4; possible D gene TRBD1, 6 bases. Trimming left V 5 bases short and J 8 bases short, with 15 bases between. CDR1 and CDR2 (germline): SGHTA, FQGNSA. The CDR3 consists of 14 residues. Written as DNA, the CDR3 is TGTGCCAGCAGCCCCAGGGGAGGGGGGGAAAAACTGTTTTTT. This translates into CASSPRGGGEKLFF.

This clone was detected only a few times. This chain joins TRBV10-1 and TRBJ2-7, with 7 bases that match TRBD1. V was clipped by 6 bases and J by 2 bases; unmatched bases: 7. From germline, CDR1 is WNHNN and CDR2 SYGVQD (reference sequence). The CDR3 consists of 14 residues. The DNA for the CDR3 is TGCGCCAGCAGAGACAGGGAGATCACCTACGAGCAGTACTTC. This codes for CASRDREITYEQYF.

V is TRBV28 and J is TRBJ1-2; D perhaps matches TRBD1 (6 bases). V lost 8 bases to trimming and J lost 4 bases, with 11 bases between them. CDR1 is MDHEN and CDR2 is SYDVKM in the germline V gene. The CDR3 consists of 12 residues. In nucleotides, the CDR3 is TGTGCCAGCGGGAAGGACAGCTATGGCTACACCTTC. Its protein is CASGKDSYGYTF.

This clone was found a few times. This chain joins TRBV5-1 and TRBJ1-1; the match to TRBD1 covers 8 bases. The CDR3 runs 12 residues. Germline loops: CDR1 SGHRS, CDR2 YFSETQ. V gave up 0 bases and J gave up 10 bases; unmatched junction bases: 2. In nucleotides, the CDR3 is TGCGCCAGCAGCTTGGGACAGGGGAGAGCTTTCTTT. Its translation is CASSLGQGRAFF.

This chain uses TRBV14 with TRBJ1-1; tentative D call: TRBD1 (6 bases). Germline values: CDR1 SGHDN, CDR2 FVKESK. V lost 4 bases to trimming and J lost 3 bases, with 15 bases between them. The CDR3 has 15 amino acids. The CDR3 DNA reads as TGTGCCAGCAGCCCCCTAGGACAGAGAGACACTGAAGCTTTCTTT. Protein product: CASSPLGQRDTEAFF. Looking up the rest from reference TRBV14 and TRBJ1-1 gives the full variable domain: EAGVTQFPSHSVIEKGQTVTLRCDPISGHDNLYWYRRVMGKEIKFLLHFVKESKQDESGMPNNRFLAERTGGTYSTLKVQPAELEDSGVYFCASSPLGQRDTEAFFGQGTRLTVV.

The chain's CDR3 is CASGGESNQPQHF. CDR3 in DNA: TGTGCCAGCGGAGGGGAGTCCAATCAGCCCCAGCATTTT. The chain carries TRBV2 and TRBJ1-5, with TRBD1 as a possible D gene (5 bases). The V and J ends lost 8 bases and 3 bases respectively, with 11 bases between them. In germline, CDR1 is SNHLY, CDR2 FYNNEI. The CDR3 sequence is 13 residues long.

The chain combines TRBV28 with TRBJ2-1; TRBD2 matches 12 bases. The ends lost 8 bases at V and 8 bases at J; junction bases unmatched: 10. There are 15 residues in the CDR3. Germline V gene data show CDR1 as MDHEN and CDR2 as SYDVKM. CDR3 amino acids: CASGPSGRATDEQFF. CDR3 bases: TGTGCCAGCGGTCCTAGCGGGAGGGCCACAGATGAGCAGTTCTTC.

This sequence joins TRBV19 and TRBJ2-1, with 7 bases lining up with TRBD1. V lost 6 bases to trimming and J lost 4 bases; unmatched junction nucleotides: 6. There are 14 residues in the CDR3. The germline V gene encodes CDR1 LNHDA and CDR2 SQIVND (reference sequence). This CDR3 reads CASREGANYNEQFF. CDR3 nucleotide sequence: TGTGCCAGTAGAGAGGGGGCGAATTACAATGAGCAGTTCTTC.

The rearrangement joins TRBV3-1 (or the pseudogene TRBV3-2) to TRBJ2-5; 11 bases line up with TRBD2. Trimming cost V 5 bases and J 5 bases; bases outside gene matches: 7. CDR3 length: 15 residues. Germline-derived CDR1 and CDR2 are LGHDT and YNNKEL (reference sequence). As DNA, the CDR3 is TGTGCCAGCAGCGGCCGACTAGCGGGGTGGGAGACCCAGTACTTC. It yields the protein CASSGRLAGWETQYF.

The V and J genes are TRBV3-1 (or the pseudogene TRBV3-2) and TRBJ2-3; TRBD2 matches 8 bases. The germline V gene has CDR1 LGHDT and CDR2 YNNKEL (reference sequence). The J segment lost 2 bases and the V segment lost 5 bases, leaving 9 bases of the junction unmatched. The CDR3 sequence is 16 residues long. The CDR3 DNA follows: TGTGCCAGCAGCATTTCCGGGACTAGTTTCACAGATACGCAGTATTTT. This gives the protein CASSISGTSFTDTQYF.

This clone was picked up a small number of times. The gene calls are TRBV7-9 and TRBJ2-4; D might be TRBD1 (6 bases). The CDR3 has 14 residues. Germline V gives CDR1 SEHNR, CDR2 FQNEAQ (reference sequence). V gave up 3 bases and J gave up 4 bases, with 10 bases separating them. CDR3 region: CASSFPGQKNIQYF. DNA for the CDR3: TGTGCCAGCAGCTTCCCGGGACAAAAAAACATTCAGTACTTC.